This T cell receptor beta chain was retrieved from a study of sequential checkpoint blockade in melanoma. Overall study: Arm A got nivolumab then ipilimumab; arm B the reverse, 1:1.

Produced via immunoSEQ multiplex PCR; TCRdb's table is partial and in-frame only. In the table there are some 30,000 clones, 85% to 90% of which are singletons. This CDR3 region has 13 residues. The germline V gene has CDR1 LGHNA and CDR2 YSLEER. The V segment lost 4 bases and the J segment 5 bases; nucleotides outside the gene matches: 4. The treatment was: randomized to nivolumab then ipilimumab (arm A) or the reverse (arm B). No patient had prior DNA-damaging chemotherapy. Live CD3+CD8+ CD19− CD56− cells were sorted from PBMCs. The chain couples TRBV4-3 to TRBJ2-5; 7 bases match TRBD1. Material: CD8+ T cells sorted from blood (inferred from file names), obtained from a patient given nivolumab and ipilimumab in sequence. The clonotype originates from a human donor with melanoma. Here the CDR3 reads CASSLDRVETQYF. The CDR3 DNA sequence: TGCGCCAGCAGCCTCGACAGGGTTGAGACCCAGTACTTC.